This is a list of T cell receptor beta chains from one sample in a study of radiation and T cells in renal cell carcinoma. Libraries were prepared by immunoSEQ multiplex PCR; TCRdb keeps only in-frame clonotypes and omits some of them. The table records some 150,000 clones, over 80% of them present only once. Specimen: blood, collected from a patient whose treatment included radiotherapy and nephrectomy. The receptors originated from a woman in her 50s with renal cell carcinoma. Both conserved end residues are part of each CDR3. The D gene is left open where the match is weak. Clone size is not always given. Where it is, it says once, few, many or a class for expanded clones.

TRBJ2-1	TRBD2	NA	TRBV5-1	TGCGCCAGCAGCTTGGCCTGGGCTAGCGGCTACAATGAGCAGTTCTTC	CASSLAWASGYNEQFF
TRBJ1-4	NA	NA	TRBV5-6	TGTGCCAGCAGCTTGGTGGGTAATGAAAAACTGTTTTTT	CASSLVGNEKLFF
TRBJ2-3	TRBD2	NA	TRBV9	TGTGCCAGCAGCGTAGGGCTAGCGGTCACAGATACGCAGTATTTT	CASSVGLAVTDTQYF
TRBJ2-3	NA	NA	TRBV6-5	TGTGCCAGCAGTTACGTCGCTACGGGAGTGAAAGATACGCAGTATTTT	CASSYVATGVKDTQYF
TRBJ2-1	TRBD2	NA	TRBV4-3	TGCGCCAGCAGCCAAGAACCTAGCGGGACCTACAATGAGCAGTTCTTC	CASSQEPSGTYNEQFF
TRBJ2-1	NA	few	TRBV19	TGTGCCAGTAGTATACACCAGGGGTACAATGAGCAGTTCTTC	CASSIHQGYNEQFF
TRBJ1-6	TRBD1	few	TRBV30	TGTGCCTGCAACAGGGGGCTCGGTAATTCACCCCTCCACTTT	CACNRGLGNSPLHF
TRBJ1-6	NA	NA	TRBV7-2	TGTGCCAGCAGCAGAGAGCGAGGGTCGGGCAATTCACCCCTCCACTTT	CASSRERGSGNSPLHF
TRBJ1-4	NA	once	TRBV5-1	TGCGCCAGCAAACTTGGAGGGGAAAAACTGTTTTTT	CASKLGGEKLFF
TRBJ2-2	NA	NA	TRBV20-1	TGCAGTGCCATATCGGCCGGGGAGCTGTTTTTT	CSAISAGELFF
TRBJ2-5	NA	NA	TRBV2	TGTGCCAGCATAGAGGTGGAGACCCAGTACTTC	CASIEVETQYF
TRBJ2-5	NA	NA	TRBV7-2	TGTGCCAGCACCCTGGGGGCAGTCCAAGAGACCCAGTACTTC	CASTLGAVQETQYF
TRBJ2-3	TRBD1	NA	TRBV7-2	TGTGCCAGCAGCATCCGGGACAGGGGCACAGATACGCAGTATTTT	CASSIRDRGTDTQYF
TRBJ2-7	NA	few	TRBV10-2	TGCGCCAGCAGTGATGAACTCGAGAATAGCTACGAGCAGTACTTC	CASSDELENSYEQYF
TRBJ2-7	TRBD1	NA	TRBV7-9	TGTGCCAGCAGCTTAGAGGGACAGGGCGAGTACTTC	CASSLEGQGEYF
TRBJ2-7	TRBD2	many	TRBV19	TGTGCCAGTAGTATTAGCGGGAGTGCCTACGAGCAGTACTTC	CASSISGSAYEQYF
TRBJ1-2	NA	NA	TRBV2	TGTGCCAGCAGTGTGGGAGGGCCAGGGGGCTACACCTTC	CASSVGGPGGYTF
TRBJ2-1	TRBD2	NA	TRBV2	TGTGCCAGCAGCCGGGAGGGCGGTAGGAATGAGCAGTTCTTC	CASSREGGRNEQFF
TRBJ1-1	TRBD1	few	TRBV6-1	TGTGCCAGCAGGGAGACAGGGGTGGAAAACACTGAAGCTTTCTTT	CASRETGVENTEAFF
TRBJ1-1	NA	NA	TRBV7-2	TGTGCCAGCAGCTTATGGTCCAGGGGCGCTGAAGCTTTCTTT	CASSLWSRGAEAFF
TRBJ1-1	NA	few	TRBV9	TGTGCCAGCAGCGTAGTTGGGAGCACTGAAGCTTTCTTT	CASSVVGSTEAFF
TRBJ2-1	NA	NA	TRBV6-6	TGTGCCAGCAGGACAGGCCGCAATGAGCAGTTCTTC	CASRTGRNEQFF
TRBJ1-3	NA	NA	TRBV9	TGTGCCAGCAGCGTAGCGTCAGGTTGGTCTGGAAACACCATATATTTT	CASSVASGWSGNTIYF
TRBJ2-3	NA	NA	TRBV4-1	TGCGCCAGCAAATGGACCGTTGTGACAGATACGCAGTATTTT	CASKWTVVTDTQYF
TRBJ2-5	NA	NA	TRBV9	TGTGCCAGCAGCGTAACCCGACAGGGAGGAGAGACCCAGTACTTC	CASSVTRQGGETQYF
TRBJ1-5	NA	once	TRBV27	TGTGCCAGCAACCCCCCGGACAGCTCCAATCAGCCCCAGCATTTT	CASNPPDSSNQPQHF
TRBJ1-1	NA	NA	TRBV19	TGTGCCAGTACCTCGAGTCTAGCTGAAGCTTTCTTT	CASTSSLAEAFF
TRBJ2-7	TRBD1	NA	TRBV14	TGTGCCAGCAGCCCTCTTGACGCCCGGACAGGACTCGAGCAGTACTTC	CASSPLDARTGLEQYF
TRBJ1-6	TRBD1	NA	TRBV11-2	TGTGCCACCCGGAAACCGGGACAGGCCAATTCACCCCTCCACTTT	CATRKPGQANSPLHF
TRBJ2-7	TRBD1	NA	TRBV5-1	TGCGCCAGCAGGGGACAGGGCCAGGCCGAGCAGTACTTC	CASRGQGQAEQYF
TRBJ1-1	NA	NA	TRBV4-2	TGTGCCAGCAGCCAAGATTTGCCTTGGCCGTTTATGAACACTGAAGCTTTCTTT	CASSQDLPWPFMNTEAFF
TRBJ1-1	NA	NA	TRBV7-9	TGTGCCAGCAGCATGGGGTCCACTGAAGCTTTCTTT	CASSMGSTEAFF
TRBJ2-2	NA	NA	TRBV5-1	TGCGCCAGCAGCACCTCCGGACAAAACACCGGGGAGCTGTTTTTT	CASSTSGQNTGELFF
TRBJ2-7	NA	NA	TRBV4-1	TGCGCCAGCAGCCAAGAAGAGACTACGCAGCAGTACTTC	CASSQEETTQQYF
TRBJ1-3	NA	NA	TRBV9	TGTGCCAGCAGTGACCCACCGGGAACACACTCTGGAAACACCATATATTTT	CASSDPPGTHSGNTIYF